A single sample gave rise to the 2 T cell receptor beta chains below, sequenced in a study of blood T cell repertoires in COVID-19 (dated by TCRdb to 2020 to 2021). The protocol used for the library was the immunoSEQ multiplex PCR assay. TCRdb retrieved this table from immuneACCESS and kept in-frame rearrangements only. Not all clones are present; in checked studies, unresolved V genes account for under half, and no reason is known for the remainder. The table for this sample lists 150,000 to 180,000 clones; 83% of them were counted only once. 12% of the sample comes from the top ten. The sample taken for sequencing was peripheral blood. The receptor set was obtained from a woman aged 55-70 years with COVID-19, enrolled during active disease.

The chain employs TRBV19 and TRBJ1-2, with 8 bases that match TRBD1. The CDR3 covers 15 residues. V lost 1 base and J lost 8; bases outside the gene matches: 9. Germline values: CDR1 LNHDA, CDR2 SQIVND (reference sequence). For the CDR3, the DNA is TGTGCCAGTAGTATAGTGGGGGCAGGGGGCGACGGCTACACCTTC. Protein product: CASSIVGAGGDGYTF.

J is TRBJ2-2 and V is TRBV5-1; TRBD2 is a possible D gene (5 bases). Trimming shortened V by 4 bases and J by 0 bases, and 7 bases separated the two germline ends. The CDR3 consists of 14 residues. The germline gives CDR1 SGHRS, CDR2 YFSETQ. In nucleotides, the CDR3 is TGCGCCAGCAGCCTTAGCGCGAACACCGGGGAGCTGTTTTTT. Translation gives CASSLSANTGELFF.